These T cell receptor beta chains were read from a single sample in a study of blood T cell repertoires in COVID-19. This table comes from immunoSEQ multiplex PCR, and its TCRdb copy is limited to in-frame clones, with some not included. The sample carries 65,000 to 75,000 clones, roughly 85% recorded once. Sequenced input: peripheral blood. The receptors here all came from an elderly woman with acute or convalescent COVID-19. Each CDR3 is given with its conserved first and last residue. A D gene is named only where the DNA matches it firmly. Only part of the rows carry a size: once, few, many, or a class if the clone is expanded.

d_gene: -; v_gene: TRBV6-5; j_gene: TRBJ1-6; abundance: -; CDR3nt: TGTGCCAGCATCGACAGGCTCGGGAATTCACCCCTCCACTTT; CDR3aa: CASIDRLGNSPLHF
d_gene: TRBD1; v_gene: TRBV29-1; j_gene: TRBJ2-4; abundance: -; CDR3nt: TGCAGCGTTCATGACAGGGAAGCCAAAAACATTCAGTACTTC; CDR3aa: CSVHDREAKNIQYF
d_gene: TRBD1; v_gene: TRBV5-1; j_gene: TRBJ1-1; abundance: -; CDR3nt: TGCGCCAGCAGCTTGGGGACAGGGGATCCTGGCACTGAAGCTTTCTTT; CDR3aa: CASSLGTGDPGTEAFF
d_gene: TRBD1; v_gene: TRBV5-1; j_gene: TRBJ1-2; abundance: -; CDR3nt: TGCGCCAGCAGCTTGGGGACAGGATCGTACGGCTACACCTTC; CDR3aa: CASSLGTGSYGYTF
d_gene: -; v_gene: TRBV14; j_gene: TRBJ1-2; abundance: -; CDR3nt: TGTGCCATCACAGGGTCGACCTATGGCTACACCTTC; CDR3aa: CAITGSTYGYTF
d_gene: TRBD2; v_gene: TRBV2; j_gene: TRBJ2-5; abundance: -; CDR3nt: TGTGCCAGCAGTAGAGGAGCGGGGTTGGAGACCCAGTACTTC; CDR3aa: CASSRGAGLETQYF
d_gene: TRBD1; v_gene: TRBV19; j_gene: TRBJ1-2; abundance: -; CDR3nt: TGTGCCAGTAGTATCTTAACCGGGACAGGGGGCGACTATGGCTACACCTTC; CDR3aa: CASSILTGTGGDYGYTF
d_gene: -; v_gene: TRBV6-6; j_gene: TRBJ2-7; abundance: -; CDR3nt: TGTGCCAGCAGTTACTCAGCAGGGTCCTACGAGCAGTACTTC; CDR3aa: CASSYSAGSYEQYF
d_gene: TRBD2; v_gene: TRBV6-5; j_gene: TRBJ2-5; abundance: once; CDR3nt: TGTGCCAGCAGTTACGGGACTAGCAGTTCGGAGACCCAGTACTTC; CDR3aa: CASSYGTSSSETQYF
d_gene: -; v_gene: TRBV3-1/TRBV3-2; j_gene: TRBJ2-1; abundance: -; CDR3nt: TGTGCCAGCAGCCAAGAGGGCCTCTCAGGCTCCTACAATGAGCAGTTCTTC; CDR3aa: CASSQEGLSGSYNEQFF
d_gene: TRBD1; v_gene: TRBV2; j_gene: TRBJ2-2; abundance: -; CDR3nt: TGTGCCAGCAGTGAAAGGACAGGGGGAACCGGGGAGCTGTTTTTT; CDR3aa: CASSERTGGTGELFF
d_gene: TRBD1; v_gene: TRBV27; j_gene: TRBJ1-2; abundance: -; CDR3nt: TGTGCCAGCAGTTCGCTTGACAGGGTGGGGTATGGCTACACCTTC; CDR3aa: CASSSLDRVGYGYTF
d_gene: -; v_gene: TRBV19; j_gene: TRBJ2-7; abundance: -; CDR3nt: TGTGCCAGTAGTCCGCAGGGTCTGGGCTCCTACGAGCAGTACTTC; CDR3aa: CASSPQGLGSYEQYF
d_gene: -; v_gene: TRBV6-1; j_gene: TRBJ1-2; abundance: few; CDR3nt: TGTGCCAGCAGTGAATCCCGGGTACGGGGCTACACCTTC; CDR3aa: CASSESRVRGYTF
d_gene: TRBD1; v_gene: TRBV4-1; j_gene: TRBJ1-2; abundance: -; CDR3nt: TGCGCCAGCAGCCCCCCGGGACAGAAAAATGGCTACACCTTC; CDR3aa: CASSPPGQKNGYTF
d_gene: TRBD1; v_gene: TRBV2; j_gene: TRBJ1-2; abundance: -; CDR3nt: TGTGCCAGCAGCATTTTTAGGGACAGGGACTATGGCTACACCTTC; CDR3aa: CASSIFRDRDYGYTF
d_gene: -; v_gene: TRBV9; j_gene: TRBJ2-1; abundance: -; CDR3nt: TGTGCCAGCAGCGTTAGTCCAGACAAGGATGAGCAGTTCTTC; CDR3aa: CASSVSPDKDEQFF
d_gene: -; v_gene: TRBV5-1; j_gene: TRBJ2-4; abundance: -; CDR3nt: TGCGCCAGCAGCAGCGGTCGGGAGTTCGGCAAAAACATTCAGTACTTC; CDR3aa: CASSSGREFGKNIQYF
d_gene: TRBD1; v_gene: TRBV14; j_gene: TRBJ2-7; abundance: -; CDR3nt: TGTGCCAGCAGCAGACGGACAGGGGGGATCTACGAGCAGTACTTC; CDR3aa: CASSRRTGGIYEQYF
d_gene: -; v_gene: TRBV6-6; j_gene: TRBJ1-2; abundance: -; CDR3nt: TGTGCCAGCAGTTACCGTACAGGGTTAAACTATGGCTACACCTTC; CDR3aa: CASSYRTGLNYGYTF
d_gene: TRBD2; v_gene: TRBV7-2; j_gene: TRBJ2-2; abundance: once; CDR3nt: TGTGCCACCACTAGCGGGGGGGCGTACACCGGGGAGCTGTTTTTT; CDR3aa: CATTSGGAYTGELFF
d_gene: TRBD1; v_gene: TRBV7-9; j_gene: TRBJ2-5; abundance: -; CDR3nt: TGTGCCAGCAGCTTAGGGACAGGGATGGAGACCCAGTACTTC; CDR3aa: CASSLGTGMETQYF
d_gene: TRBD1; v_gene: TRBV6-6; j_gene: TRBJ1-2; abundance: once; CDR3nt: TGTGCCAGCAGACAAAGTACAGGGGGCGACTATGGCTACACCTTC; CDR3aa: CASRQSTGGDYGYTF
d_gene: TRBD2; v_gene: TRBV5-1; j_gene: TRBJ2-2; abundance: -; CDR3nt: TGCGCCAGCAGCGATAGCGGGGGGGCAACCGGGGAGCTGTTTTTT; CDR3aa: CASSDSGGATGELFF
d_gene: -; v_gene: TRBV2; j_gene: TRBJ2-5; abundance: -; CDR3nt: TGTGCCAGCAGTGAAGCGGGGGCACAAGAGACCCAGTACTTC; CDR3aa: CASSEAGAQETQYF
d_gene: -; v_gene: TRBV24-1; j_gene: TRBJ2-5; abundance: -; CDR3nt: TGTGCCACCAGTGACCCGACAGGTCCCCAAGAGACCCAGTACTTC; CDR3aa: CATSDPTGPQETQYF
d_gene: -; v_gene: TRBV19; j_gene: TRBJ1-1; abundance: -; CDR3nt: TGTGCCAGTAGTTCCCCAAACCAGATGAACACTGAAGCTTTCTTT; CDR3aa: CASSSPNQMNTEAFF
d_gene: TRBD1; v_gene: TRBV6-5; j_gene: TRBJ1-2; abundance: -; CDR3nt: TGTGCCAGCAGTTCACCGGACAGGCGAGACTATGGCTACACCTTC; CDR3aa: CASSSPDRRDYGYTF
d_gene: -; v_gene: TRBV7-2; j_gene: TRBJ2-3; abundance: -; CDR3nt: TGTGCCAGCAGCTCAAGCGGTTATCCCACAGATACGCAGTATTTT; CDR3aa: CASSSSGYPTDTQYF
d_gene: -; v_gene: TRBV7-2; j_gene: TRBJ1-5; abundance: -; CDR3nt: TGTGCCAGCAGCTTAGAGGCAGGGAGGAATCAGCCCCAGCATTTT; CDR3aa: CASSLEAGRNQPQHF
d_gene: -; v_gene: TRBV5-5; j_gene: TRBJ2-7; abundance: -; CDR3nt: TGTGCCAGCAGCTTGGCTCAGGGCTTATTAAACTCCTACGAGCAGTACTTC; CDR3aa: CASSLAQGLLNSYEQYF
d_gene: TRBD1; v_gene: TRBV6-2/TRBV6-3; j_gene: TRBJ2-7; abundance: -; CDR3nt: TGTGCCAGCAGCCCCGGGACAGGACGCCCTCGGGAGCAGTACTTC; CDR3aa: CASSPGTGRPREQYF
d_gene: -; v_gene: TRBV7-2; j_gene: TRBJ1-5; abundance: -; CDR3nt: TGTGCCAGCAGCTCCGGACAGTTCAATCAGCCCCAGCATTTT; CDR3aa: CASSSGQFNQPQHF
d_gene: TRBD1; v_gene: TRBV11-2; j_gene: TRBJ2-6; abundance: -; CDR3nt: TGTGCCAGCAGCTTAGTAGGGGGCGTATCTGGGGCCAACGTCCTGACTTTC; CDR3aa: CASSLVGGVSGANVLTF
d_gene: TRBD2; v_gene: TRBV5-1; j_gene: TRBJ2-3; abundance: -; CDR3nt: TGCGCCAGCAGCTCCCTCCCTATCGGCGGGGGGGCCATTAACACAGATACGCAGTATTTT; CDR3aa: CASSSLPIGGGAINTDTQYF
d_gene: -; v_gene: TRBV7-7; j_gene: TRBJ2-1; abundance: -; CDR3nt: TGTGCTAGCAGCCAGGGCAACGAGCAGTTCTTC; CDR3aa: CASSQGNEQFF
d_gene: TRBD2; v_gene: TRBV7-6; j_gene: TRBJ2-1; abundance: -; CDR3nt: TGTGCCAGCAGCAGTCGCGGGGGGAGCTCCTACAATGAGCAGTTCTTC; CDR3aa: CASSSRGGSSYNEQFF
d_gene: -; v_gene: TRBV5-8; j_gene: TRBJ1-5; abundance: -; CDR3nt: TGTGCCAGCAGCTTGGGCAGGGTGGATAATCAGCCCCAGCATTTT; CDR3aa: CASSLGRVDNQPQHF
d_gene: -; v_gene: TRBV11-1; j_gene: TRBJ1-3; abundance: -; CDR3nt: TGTGCCAGCCAGACAGTCTCTGGAAACACCATATATTTT; CDR3aa: CASQTVSGNTIYF
d_gene: -; v_gene: TRBV27; j_gene: TRBJ2-4; abundance: -; CDR3nt: TGTGCCAGCAGTTTAGGAGGGGGCGCGAGGGGCATTCAGTACTTC; CDR3aa: CASSLGGGARGIQYF
d_gene: TRBD2; v_gene: TRBV7-9; j_gene: TRBJ2-1; abundance: -; CDR3nt: TGTGCCAGCAGCCTACCCCTTACGGGGGGGGGCAAGAATGAGCAGTTCTTC; CDR3aa: CASSLPLTGGGKNEQFF
d_gene: -; v_gene: TRBV7-2; j_gene: TRBJ1-2; abundance: once; CDR3nt: TGTGCCAGCAGCTTAGTGGGCGCTCTCTATGGCTACACCTTC; CDR3aa: CASSLVGALYGYTF